A single sample gave rise to the 6 T cell receptor beta chains below, sequenced in a study of cytomegalovirus exposure and HLA in healthy donors. Profiling relied on immunoSEQ multiplex PCR, and the TCRdb table lists in-frame clones only, not all of them. The table has 120,000 to 150,000 clones, roughly 90% seen once. Sequences were obtained from PBMCs. These receptor sequences come from a man between 18 and 35 years old in good health and CMV-seronegative.

V is TRBV9 and J is TRBJ1-3; D possibly corresponds to TRBD1 (6 bases). CDR3 size: 16 residues. Germline values: CDR1 SGDLS, CDR2 YYNGEE. V was shortened by 2 bases and J by 0 bases, with 12 bases between the two germline ends. The CDR3 region is CASSVEDRYSGNTIYF. Written as DNA, the CDR3 is TGTGCCAGCAGCGTTGAGGACAGATACTCTGGAAACACCATATATTTT.

V is TRBV5-1 and J is TRBJ1-1; TRBD1 agrees at 7 bases. CDR1 and CDR2 (germline): SGHRS, YFSETQ. With V trimmed by 0 bases and J by 3 bases, 2 bases remained unmatched. The length of the CDR3 is 14 residues. In DNA, the CDR3 is TGCGCCAGCAGCTTGGGAACAGGGGACACTGAAGCTTTCTTT. Translating gives CASSLGTGDTEAFF.

This clone was found once. The chain joins TRBV29-1 to TRBJ2-5; D might be TRBD1 (6 bases). This CDR3 region has 13 residues. CDR1 and CDR2 from the germline V gene are SQVTM and ANQGSEA. The V gene lost 5 bases and the J gene lost 0 bases, with 10 bases spanning the gap. CDR3 nucleotides: TGCAGCGTTCGTGGACAGTACCAAGAGACCCAGTACTTC. Amino acid sequence: CSVRGQYQETQYF.

The chain has TRBV9 and TRBJ2-7; the match to TRBD1 covers 10 bases. This CDR3 region has 14 residues. CDR1 and CDR2 (germline): SGDLS, YYNGEE. Germline trimming cut 4 bases from V and 2 bases from J; bases unmatched to any gene: 3. The CDR3 nucleotides are TGTGCCAGCAGCCCAGGGACAGGGGCCTACGAGCAGTACTTC. Its translation is CASSPGTGAYEQYF.

The chain employs TRBV7-8 and TRBJ1-3; 7 bases are a match to TRBD1. After removal of 5 bases from V and 4 bases from J, the junction contained 11 bases not matched to a gene. Germline loops: CDR1 SGHVS, CDR2 FQNEAQ. The CDR3 is made up of 16 amino acids. As DNA, the CDR3 is TGTGCCAGCAGCCTTGGATTGACAGGGATCGGAAACACCATATATTTT. It codes for CASSLGLTGIGNTIYF.

This chain links TRBV6-5 with TRBJ2-3, with 7 bases identical to TRBD2. After removal of 7 bases from V and 2 bases from J, the junction contained 3 bases not matched to a gene. Germline values: CDR1 MNHEY, CDR2 SVGAGI. The CDR3 extends over 13 amino acids. The CDR3 DNA reads TGTGCCAGCACCGGGACTAACACAGATACGCAGTATTTT. Amino acids: CASTGTNTDTQYF.